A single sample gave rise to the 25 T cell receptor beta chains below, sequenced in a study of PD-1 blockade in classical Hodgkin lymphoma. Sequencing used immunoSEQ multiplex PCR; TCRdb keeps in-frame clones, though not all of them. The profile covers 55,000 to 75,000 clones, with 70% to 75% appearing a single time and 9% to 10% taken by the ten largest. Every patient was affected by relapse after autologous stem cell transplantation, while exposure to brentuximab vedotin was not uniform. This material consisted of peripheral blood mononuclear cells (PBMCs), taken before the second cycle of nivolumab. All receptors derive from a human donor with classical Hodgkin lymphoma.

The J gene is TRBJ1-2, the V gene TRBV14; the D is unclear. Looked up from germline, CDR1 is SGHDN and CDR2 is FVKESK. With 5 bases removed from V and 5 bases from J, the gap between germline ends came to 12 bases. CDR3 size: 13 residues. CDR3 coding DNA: TGTGCCAGCAGCAGGCTCTTGGATTATGGCTACACCTTC. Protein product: CASSRLLDYGYTF.

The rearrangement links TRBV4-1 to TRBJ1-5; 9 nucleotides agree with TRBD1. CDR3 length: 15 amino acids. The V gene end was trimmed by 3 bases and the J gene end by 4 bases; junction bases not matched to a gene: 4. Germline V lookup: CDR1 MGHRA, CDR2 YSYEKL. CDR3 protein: CASSHDRGGNQPQHF. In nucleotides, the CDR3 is TGCGCCAGCAGCCATGACAGGGGGGGAAATCAGCCCCAGCATTTT.

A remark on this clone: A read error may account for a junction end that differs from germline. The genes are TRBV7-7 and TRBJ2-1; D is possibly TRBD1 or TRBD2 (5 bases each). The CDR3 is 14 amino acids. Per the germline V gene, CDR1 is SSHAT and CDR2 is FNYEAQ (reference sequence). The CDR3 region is CASSLGTSINEQFF. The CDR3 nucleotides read TGTGCTAGCAGCCTAGGGACCAGTATCAATGAGCAGTTCTTC.

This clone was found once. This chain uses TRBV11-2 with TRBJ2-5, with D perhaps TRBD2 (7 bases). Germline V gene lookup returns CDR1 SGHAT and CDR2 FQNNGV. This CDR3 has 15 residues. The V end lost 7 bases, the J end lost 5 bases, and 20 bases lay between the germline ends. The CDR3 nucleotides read TGTGCCAGCACCCCTGGGGCGGGGGCCGGGGAGACCCAGTACTTC. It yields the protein CASTPGAGAGETQYF.

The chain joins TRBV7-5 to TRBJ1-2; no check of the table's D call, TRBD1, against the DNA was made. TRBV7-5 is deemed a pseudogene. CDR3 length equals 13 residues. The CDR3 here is CASSRQGNYGYTF. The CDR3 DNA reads TGTGCCAGCAGCCGACAGGGGAACTATGGCTACACCTTC.

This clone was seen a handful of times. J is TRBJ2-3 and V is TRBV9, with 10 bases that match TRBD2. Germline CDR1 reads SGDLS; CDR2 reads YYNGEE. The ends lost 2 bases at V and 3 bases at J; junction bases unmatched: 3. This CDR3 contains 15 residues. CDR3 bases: TGTGCCAGCAGCGTTTTAGCGGGAGGTACAGATACGCAGTATTTT. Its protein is CASSVLAGGTDTQYF.

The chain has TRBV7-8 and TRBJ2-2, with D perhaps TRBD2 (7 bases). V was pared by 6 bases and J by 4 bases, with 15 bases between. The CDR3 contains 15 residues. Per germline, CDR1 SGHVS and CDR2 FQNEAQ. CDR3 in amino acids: CASSLERGGTGELFF. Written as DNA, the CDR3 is TGTGCCAGCAGTCTAGAGAGGGGGGGCACCGGGGAGCTGTTTTTT.

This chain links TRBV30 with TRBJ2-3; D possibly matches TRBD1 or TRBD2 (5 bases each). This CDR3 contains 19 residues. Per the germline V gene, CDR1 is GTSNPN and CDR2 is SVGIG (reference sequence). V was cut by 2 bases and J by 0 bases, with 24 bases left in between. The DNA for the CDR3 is TGTGCCTGGAGTCTCGGCGGTGGGGGATCCTTTGCTAGCACAGATACGCAGTATTTT. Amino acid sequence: CAWSLGGGGSFASTDTQYF.

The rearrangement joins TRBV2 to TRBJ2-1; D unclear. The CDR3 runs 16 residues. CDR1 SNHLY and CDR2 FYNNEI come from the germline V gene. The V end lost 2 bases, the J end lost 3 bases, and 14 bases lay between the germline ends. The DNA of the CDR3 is TGTGCCAGCAGTGAACTTGCCAATATCTACTACAATGAGCAGTTCTTC. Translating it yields CASSELANIYYNEQFF.

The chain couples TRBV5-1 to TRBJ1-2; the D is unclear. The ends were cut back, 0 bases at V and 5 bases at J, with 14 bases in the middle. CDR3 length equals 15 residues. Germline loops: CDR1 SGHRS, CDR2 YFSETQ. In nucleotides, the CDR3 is TGCGCCAGCAGCTTGGAGTCCACTGGTCGGTATGGCTACACCTTC. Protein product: CASSLESTGRYGYTF.

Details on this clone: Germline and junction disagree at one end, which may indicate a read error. The CDR3 here is CATSRQTNEKLFF. The CDR3 coding sequence is TGTGCCACCAGCCGACAGACTAATGAAAAGCTGTTTTTT. The rearrangement uses TRBV15 and TRBJ1-4, with D perhaps TRBD1 (5 bases). Germline V CDR1 and CDR2: LNHNV, YYDKDF (reference sequence). This CDR3 spans 13 amino acids.

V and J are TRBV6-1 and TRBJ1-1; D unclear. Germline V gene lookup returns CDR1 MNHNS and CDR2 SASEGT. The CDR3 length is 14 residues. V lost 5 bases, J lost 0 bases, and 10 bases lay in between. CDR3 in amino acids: CASSLQLLNTEAFF. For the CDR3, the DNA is TGTGCCAGCAGTCTACAGCTACTGAACACTGAAGCTTTCTTT.

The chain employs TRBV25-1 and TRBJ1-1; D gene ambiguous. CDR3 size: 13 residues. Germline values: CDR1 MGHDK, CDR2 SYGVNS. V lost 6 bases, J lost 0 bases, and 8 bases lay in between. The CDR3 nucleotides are TGTGCCAGCAGGGCAGCTTTGAACACTGAAGCTTTCTTT. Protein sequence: CASRAALNTEAFF.

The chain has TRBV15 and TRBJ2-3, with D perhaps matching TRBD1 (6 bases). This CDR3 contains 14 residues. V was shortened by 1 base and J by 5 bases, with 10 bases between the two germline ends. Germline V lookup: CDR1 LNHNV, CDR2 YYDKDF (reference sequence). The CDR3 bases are TGTGCCACCAGCAGAGCCAGGGGTATAGATACGCAGTATTTT. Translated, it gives CATSRARGIDTQYF.

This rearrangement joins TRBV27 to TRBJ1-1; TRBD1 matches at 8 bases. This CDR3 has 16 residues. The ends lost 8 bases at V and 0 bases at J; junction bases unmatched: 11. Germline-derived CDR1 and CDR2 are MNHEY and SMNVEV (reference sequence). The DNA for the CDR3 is TGTGCCAGCCGGATAACAGGGGGTCCTATGAACACTGAAGCTTTCTTT. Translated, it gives CASRITGGPMNTEAFF.

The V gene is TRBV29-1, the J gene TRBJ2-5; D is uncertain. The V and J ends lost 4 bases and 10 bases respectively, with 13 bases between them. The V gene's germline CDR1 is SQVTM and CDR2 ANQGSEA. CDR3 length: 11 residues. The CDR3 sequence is CSVVSPGDQYF. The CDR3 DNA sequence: TGCAGCGTTGTGTCGCCCGGAGACCAGTACTTC. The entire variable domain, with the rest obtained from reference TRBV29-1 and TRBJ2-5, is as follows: SAVISQKPSRDICQRGTSLTIQCQVDSQVTMMFWYRQQPGQSLTLIATANQGSEATYESGFVIDKFPISRPNLTFSTLTVSNMSPEDSSIYLCSVVSPGDQYFGPGTRLLVL.

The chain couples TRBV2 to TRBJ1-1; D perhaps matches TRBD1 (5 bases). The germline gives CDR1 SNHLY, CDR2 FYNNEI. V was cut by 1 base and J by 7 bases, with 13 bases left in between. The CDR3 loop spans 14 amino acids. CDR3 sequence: CASSEGTPGGEAFF. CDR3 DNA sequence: TGTGCCAGCAGTGAAGGTACTCCCGGGGGTGAAGCTTTCTTT.

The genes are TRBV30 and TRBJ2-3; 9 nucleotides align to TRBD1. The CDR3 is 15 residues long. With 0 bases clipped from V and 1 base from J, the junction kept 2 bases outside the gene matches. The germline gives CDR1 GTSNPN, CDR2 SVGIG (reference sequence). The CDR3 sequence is CAWSVWTGGTDTQYF. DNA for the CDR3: TGTGCCTGGAGTGTATGGACAGGGGGCACAGATACGCAGTATTTT.

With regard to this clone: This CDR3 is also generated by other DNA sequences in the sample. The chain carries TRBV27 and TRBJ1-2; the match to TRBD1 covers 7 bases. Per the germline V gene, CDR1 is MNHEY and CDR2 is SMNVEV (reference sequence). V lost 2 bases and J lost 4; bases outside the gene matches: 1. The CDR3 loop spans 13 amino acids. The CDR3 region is CASSLGTAYGYTF. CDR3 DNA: TGTGCCAGCAGTTTAGGGACAGCCTATGGCTACACCTTC.

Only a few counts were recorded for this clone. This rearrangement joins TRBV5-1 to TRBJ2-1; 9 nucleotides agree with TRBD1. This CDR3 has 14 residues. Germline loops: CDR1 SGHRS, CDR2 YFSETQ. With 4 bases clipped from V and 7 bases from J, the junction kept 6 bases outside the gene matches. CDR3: CASSPQGAANEQFF. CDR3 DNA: TGCGCCAGCAGCCCACAGGGGGCGGCAAATGAGCAGTTCTTC.

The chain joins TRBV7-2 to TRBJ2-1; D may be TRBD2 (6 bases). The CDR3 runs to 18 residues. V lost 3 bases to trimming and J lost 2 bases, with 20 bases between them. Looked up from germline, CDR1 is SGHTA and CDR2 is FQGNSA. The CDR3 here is CASSFRYSSGQAYNEQFF. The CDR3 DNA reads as TGTGCCAGCAGCTTTAGGTACAGTAGCGGCCAAGCCTACAATGAGCAGTTCTTC.

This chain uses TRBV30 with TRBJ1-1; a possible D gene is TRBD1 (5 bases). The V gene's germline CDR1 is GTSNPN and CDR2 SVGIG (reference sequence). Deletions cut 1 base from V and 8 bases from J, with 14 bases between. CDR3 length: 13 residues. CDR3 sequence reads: CAWSGRRQGEAFF. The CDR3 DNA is TGTGCCTGGAGTGGAAGGAGGCAGGGCGAAGCTTTCTTT.

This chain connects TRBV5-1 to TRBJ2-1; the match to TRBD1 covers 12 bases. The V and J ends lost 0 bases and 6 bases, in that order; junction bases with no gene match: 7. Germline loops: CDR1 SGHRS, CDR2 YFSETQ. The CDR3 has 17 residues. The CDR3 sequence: CASSLATGQGASNEQFF. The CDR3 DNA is TGCGCCAGCAGCTTGGCCACGGGACAGGGGGCGAGCAATGAGCAGTTCTTC.

The chain's CDR3 is CASRYNSRDRGYNEQFF. The CDR3 DNA reads TGTGCCAGCAGGTACAACTCCAGGGATCGTGGTTACAATGAGCAGTTCTTC. The chain links TRBV28 to TRBJ2-1; D might be TRBD1 (5 bases). The V and J ends lost 6 bases and 4 bases respectively, with 22 bases between them. Germline CDR1 MDHEN, CDR2 SYDVKM. There are 17 residues in the CDR3.

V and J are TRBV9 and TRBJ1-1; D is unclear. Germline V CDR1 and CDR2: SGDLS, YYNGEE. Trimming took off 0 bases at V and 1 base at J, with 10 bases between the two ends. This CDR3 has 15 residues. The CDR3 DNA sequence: TGTGCCAGCAGCGTAGTTGGCGGAACGAACACTGAAGCTTTCTTT. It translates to CASSVVGGTNTEAFF.